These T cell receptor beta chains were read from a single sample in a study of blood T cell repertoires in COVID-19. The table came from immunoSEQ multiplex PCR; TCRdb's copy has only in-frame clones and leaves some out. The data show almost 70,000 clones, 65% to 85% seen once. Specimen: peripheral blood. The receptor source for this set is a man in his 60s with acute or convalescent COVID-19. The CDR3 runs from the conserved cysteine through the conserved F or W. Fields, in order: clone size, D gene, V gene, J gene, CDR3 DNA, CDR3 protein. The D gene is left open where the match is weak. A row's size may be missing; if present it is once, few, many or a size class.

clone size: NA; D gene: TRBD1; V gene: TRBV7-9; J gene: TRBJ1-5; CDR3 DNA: TGTGCCAGCAGCTTAGCCCCCGGGACAGGCCGGAATCAGCCCCAGCATTTT; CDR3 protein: CASSLAPGTGRNQPQHF
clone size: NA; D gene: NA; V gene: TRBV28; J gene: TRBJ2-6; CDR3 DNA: TGTGCCAGCAGTTTAGTAGGAGCTGGGGCCAACGTCCTGACTTTC; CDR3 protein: CASSLVGAGANVLTF
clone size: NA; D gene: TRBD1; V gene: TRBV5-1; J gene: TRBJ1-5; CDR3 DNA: TGCGCCAGCAGCTTAGGGGACAGGGTGGATCAGCCCCAGCATTTT; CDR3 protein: CASSLGDRVDQPQHF
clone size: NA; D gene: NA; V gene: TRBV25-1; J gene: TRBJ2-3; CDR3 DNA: TGTGCCAGCAGTGTCCCCGGGGCAGATACGCAGTATTTT; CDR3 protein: CASSVPGADTQYF
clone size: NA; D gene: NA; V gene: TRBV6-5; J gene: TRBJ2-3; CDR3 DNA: TGTGCCACCCACAGGGCTAGCGGAAACACAGATACGCAGTATTTT; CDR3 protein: CATHRASGNTDTQYF
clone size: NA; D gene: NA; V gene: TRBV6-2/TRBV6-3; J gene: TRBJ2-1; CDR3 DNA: TGTGCCAGCAGTACCCTGGTTCAGGGTACCTCCGTTGAGCAGTTCTTC; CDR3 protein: CASSTLVQGTSVEQFF
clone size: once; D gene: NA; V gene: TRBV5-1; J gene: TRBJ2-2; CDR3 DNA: TGCGCCAGCAGCTTGGACAGAGCGAACACCGGGGAGCTGTTTTTT; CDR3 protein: CASSLDRANTGELFF
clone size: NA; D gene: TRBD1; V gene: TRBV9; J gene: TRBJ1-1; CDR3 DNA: TGTGCCAGCAGCGTCAGGGGGGCCGTGAACACTGAAGCTTTCTTT; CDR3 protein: CASSVRGAVNTEAFF
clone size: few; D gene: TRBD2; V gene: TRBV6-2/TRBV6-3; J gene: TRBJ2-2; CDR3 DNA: TGTGCCAGCAGTTACTCGTTCGGGGGGGCGATCGGGGAGCTGTTTTTT; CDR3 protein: CASSYSFGGAIGELFF
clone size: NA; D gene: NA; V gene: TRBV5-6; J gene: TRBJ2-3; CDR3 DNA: TGTGCCAGCAGCTACCTATCCGGGGTCACAGATACGCAGTATTTT; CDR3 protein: CASSYLSGVTDTQYF
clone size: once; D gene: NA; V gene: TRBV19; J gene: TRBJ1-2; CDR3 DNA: TGTGCCAGTAGATTAGCCAGCCAAAACTATGGCTACACCTTC; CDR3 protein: CASRLASQNYGYTF